This T cell receptor (beta chain) was captured in a study of metastatic and nonmetastatic thyroid tumors. About the research overall: Malignant thyroid and benign thyroid patients provided blood and tumor or nodule tissue whose repertoires were compared.

Concerning this clone: An end of the junction differs from the germline gene, which may be a read error. The sample holds other DNA sequences that translate to the same CDR3.

Authors' data handling: Construction of a distant-metastasis classifier for papillary thyroid cancer relied on CDR3 differences across clinicopathological groups. TCRdb ran MiXCR on the PCR reads. The authors' filters were not applied to this entry. The sample consists of around 26,000 clones, 20% to 25% of them appearing once. This CDR3 is 16 amino acids long. Germline V lookup: CDR1 LGHNA, CDR2 YNFKEQ. Patients had received no treatment of any kind before thyroid surgery. V is TRBV4-2 and J is TRBJ2-7, with D perhaps TRBD2 (6 bases). The TCR was taken from a female donor with papillary thyroid cancer or a benign thyroid nodule (not recorded which). Some clones in this sample may be carry-over from other donors' samples. The sample taken for sequencing was adjacent normal tissue. As DNA, the CDR3 is TGTGCCAGTAGCCAGGTTGGTGGGAGGAGATACTACGAGCAGTACTTC. It codes for CASSQVGGRRYYEQYF.